One sample yielded the 17 T cell receptor beta chains listed below, sequenced in a study of blood T cell repertoires in COVID-19. The protocol was immunoSEQ multiplex PCR, while the TCRdb copy is restricted to in-frame clones and leaves out a portion. The sample records over 95,000 clones, less than 85% being singletons. The sequenced sample consisted of peripheral blood. The receptor set was obtained from a woman aged 55-69 years with acute or convalescent COVID-19.

V gene TRBV30 combines with J gene TRBJ2-1, with a tentative D call TRBD2 (7 bases). Germline CDR1 GTSNPN, CDR2 SVGIG (reference sequence). V shed 4 bases and J shed 2 bases, with 18 bases lying between them. The CDR3 extends over 16 amino acids. The CDR3 region has the DNA TGTGCCTGGACTCCCCTTGGCGGGGGCGCCTACAATGAGCAGTTCTTC. It encodes CAWTPLGGGAYNEQFF. Supplemented by reference TRBV30 and TRBJ2-1, the full variable domain reads SQTIHQWPATLVQPVGSPLSLECTVEGTSNPNLYWYRQAAGRGLQLLFYSVGIGQISSEVPQNLSASRPQDRQFILSSKKLLLSDSGFYLCAWTPLGGGAYNEQFFGPGTRLTVL.

This clone is a singleton in its sample. The chain links TRBV4-2 to TRBJ2-7, with TRBD2 matching 7 bases. Trimming removed 4 bases from V and 1 base from J; junction bases left unmatched: 4. CDR3 length: 14 residues. Germline loops: CDR1 LGHNA, CDR2 YNFKEQ. CDR3 in amino acids: CASSPGTISYEQYF. The CDR3 DNA sequence: TGTGCCAGCAGCCCGGGGACTATTTCCTACGAGCAGTACTTC.

The chain uses TRBV9 and TRBJ2-1; the D is unclear. The CDR3 spans 13 residues. Germline CDR1 SGDLS, CDR2 YYNGEE. Trimming took off 3 bases at V and 5 bases at J, with 9 bases between the two ends. The DNA of the CDR3 is TGTGCCAGCAGCGCTCTCCCAGACAATGAGCAGTTCTTC. It translates to CASSALPDNEQFF.

The chain combines TRBV18 with TRBJ1-1; 9 nucleotides match TRBD1. Germline lookup yields CDR1 KGHSH and CDR2 LQKENI. The CDR3 loop spans 16 amino acids. With 1 base clipped from V and 5 bases from J, the junction kept 8 bases outside the gene matches. This CDR3 reads CASSPRQRTGATEAFF. CDR3 nucleotides: TGTGCCAGCTCACCACGGCAGAGGACAGGGGCGACTGAAGCTTTCTTT.

This clone was counted between two and nine times. J is TRBJ2-7 and V is TRBV7-2, with a tentative D call TRBD2 (7 bases). With 2 bases removed from V and 1 base from J, the gap between germline ends came to 12 bases. Per the germline V gene, CDR1 is SGHTA and CDR2 is FQGNSA. The CDR3 has 15 amino acids. This CDR3 is CASSLSGGQSYEQYF. CDR3 nucleotide sequence: TGTGCCAGCAGCTTATCGGGGGGCCAATCCTACGAGCAGTACTTC.

This chain joins TRBV4-1 and TRBJ2-3, with 15 bases aligning to TRBD2. The germline V gene encodes CDR1 MGHRA and CDR2 YSYEKL. The junction had 15 bases not matched to a gene; V was cut back by 2 bases and J by 3 bases. CDR3 length equals 21 residues. CDR3: CASSQWPGLAGGQVMTDTQYF. In DNA form, the CDR3 reads TGCGCCAGCAGCCAATGGCCGGGACTAGCGGGGGGCCAGGTGATGACAGATACGCAGTATTTT.

This chain uses TRBV5-6 with TRBJ2-7, with 7 positions matching TRBD1. Germline CDR1 SGHDT, CDR2 YYEEEE. The CDR3 loop spans 16 amino acids. V lost 2 bases to trimming and J lost 7 bases; unmatched junction nucleotides: 15. For the CDR3, the DNA is TGTGCCAGCAGCTTATACCTGGGACAGACAACAGGGGAGCAGTACTTC. It encodes CASSLYLGQTTGEQYF.

This sequence joins TRBV5-1 and TRBJ2-3; TRBD2 aligns across 7 bases. The V gene end was trimmed by 0 bases and the J gene end by 6 bases; junction bases not matched to a gene: 4. Germline-derived CDR1 and CDR2 are SGHRS and YFSETQ. CDR3 length: 14 residues. This CDR3 reads CASSLESGGDTQYF. For the CDR3, the DNA is TGCGCCAGCAGCTTGGAATCGGGGGGTGATACGCAGTATTTT.

This clone came up a few times. The gene calls are TRBV12-3 or TRBV12-4 and TRBJ1-2; a possible D gene is TRBD1 (6 bases). The CDR3 sequence is 13 residues long. The V and J ends lost 5 bases and 6 bases respectively, with 13 bases between them. The CDR3 DNA is TGTGCCAGCAGTCCCTACAGGGATAATGGCTACACCTTC. Translated: CASSPYRDNGYTF.

This chain connects TRBV5-4 to TRBJ1-1, with D possibly TRBD1 on 6 matching bases. Germline CDR1 and CDR2: SGHNT and YYREEE (reference sequence). Deletions cut 4 bases from V and 1 base from J, with 8 bases between. The CDR3 consists of 13 residues. CDR3 coding DNA: TGTGCCAGCAGCGCGGACAGGAACACTGAAGCTTTCTTT. Residues: CASSADRNTEAFF.

The chain joins TRBV7-2 to TRBJ1-2, with 8 bases aligning to TRBD1. Germline lookup yields CDR1 SGHTA and CDR2 FQGNSA. With 5 bases clipped from V and 4 bases from J, the junction kept 9 bases outside the gene matches. The CDR3 runs to 15 residues. This CDR3 reads CASSPRDRIPYGYTF. In nucleotides, the CDR3 is TGTGCCAGCAGCCCAAGGGACAGGATACCCTATGGCTACACCTTC.

The chain joins TRBV7-9 to TRBJ2-7; D may be TRBD2 (5 bases). Germline lookup yields CDR1 SEHNR and CDR2 FQNEAQ (reference sequence). The V end lost 5 bases, the J end lost 2 bases, and 10 bases lay between the germline ends. The length of the CDR3 is 13 residues. CDR3 bases: TGTGCCAGCAGCACCGGGCGGGCCTACGAGCAGTACTTC. It is translated as CASSTGRAYEQYF.

The chain has TRBV19 and TRBJ1-2; no firm D call. Germline CDR1 LNHDA, CDR2 SQIVND (reference sequence). The CDR3 is made up of 14 amino acids. With 0 bases removed from V and 1 base from J, the gap between germline ends came to 6 bases. The CDR3 is CASSIDADNYGYTF. CDR3 coding DNA: TGTGCCAGTAGTATAGATGCAGATAACTATGGCTACACCTTC.

The rearrangement joins TRBV7-2 to TRBJ1-2, with 9 nucleotides matching TRBD1. V lost 1 base, J lost 7 bases, and 13 bases stayed unmatched. Germline CDR1 reads SGHTA; CDR2 reads FQGNSA. The CDR3 extends over 17 amino acids. The CDR3 reads CASSLVGPGQGESGYTF. CDR3 coding DNA: TGTGCCAGCAGCTTAGTGGGCCCGGGACAGGGCGAGAGTGGCTACACCTTC.

This chain connects TRBV9 to TRBJ1-2; D remains ambiguous. This CDR3 contains 15 residues. Per germline, CDR1 SGDLS and CDR2 YYNGEE. Trimming took 0 bases from V and 4 from J, leaving 13 bases between them. The CDR3 sequence is CASSVGTNSGYGYTF. DNA of the CDR3: TGTGCCAGCAGCGTAGGAACCAATTCGGGCTATGGCTACACCTTC. The full variable domain, in which reference TRBV9 and TRBJ1-2 provide the parts outside the CDR3, is DSGVTQTPKHLITATGQRVTLRCSPRSGDLSVYWYQQSLDQGLQFLIQYYNGEERAKGNILERFSAQQFPDLHSELNLSSLELGDSALYFCASSVGTNSGYGYTFGSGTRLTVV.

V is TRBV6-2 or TRBV6-3 and J is TRBJ1-5; 8 bases match TRBD1. Looked up from germline, CDR1 is MNHEY and CDR2 is SVGEGT. Losses at the gene ends were 6 bases for V and 5 bases for J; bases not matched to a gene: 6. CDR3 size: 14 residues. The CDR3 loop reads CASSTGGSYQPQHF. CDR3 coding DNA: TGTGCCAGCAGCACAGGGGGTAGTTATCAGCCCCAGCATTTT.

The V and J genes are TRBV30 and TRBJ1-4, with 10 bases matching TRBD1. Germline V lookup: CDR1 GTSNPN, CDR2 SVGIG (reference sequence). This CDR3 contains 13 residues. J gave up 11 bases and V 4 bases, and 7 bases lay outside the gene matches. The DNA of the CDR3 is TGTGCCTGGAAGGGGACAGGGGTCGAGAAACTGTTTTTT. This sequence encodes CAWKGTGVEKLFF.